The T cell receptor beta chain under discussion was sequenced for a study of cytomegalovirus exposure and HLA in healthy donors. Trimming shortened V by 2 bases and J by 5 bases, and 10 bases separated the two germline ends. The CDR3 extends over 14 amino acids. CDR1 and CDR2 (germline): MNHNS, SASEGT. About this clone itself: Its specificity is not known.

PCR involved 60 Vbeta and 13 Jbeta primers. Sequencing used immunoSEQ multiplex PCR; TCRdb keeps in-frame clones, though not all of them. This listing includes 65,000 to 85,000 clones. Overall study results and limits: Reportedly, a later analysis found an Asian-associated ancestry cluster had fewer N-insertions than the approximately 640-donor mean.

This sequence was found in a woman aged 55-75 years in good health and CMV-seronegative. The sequenced sample was PBMCs. The chain uses TRBV6-1 and TRBJ2-1; D remains unclear. The CDR3 loop reads CASSEISMNNEQFF. The CDR3 DNA follows: TGTGCCAGCAGTGAAATTAGTATGAACAATGAGCAGTTCTTC.